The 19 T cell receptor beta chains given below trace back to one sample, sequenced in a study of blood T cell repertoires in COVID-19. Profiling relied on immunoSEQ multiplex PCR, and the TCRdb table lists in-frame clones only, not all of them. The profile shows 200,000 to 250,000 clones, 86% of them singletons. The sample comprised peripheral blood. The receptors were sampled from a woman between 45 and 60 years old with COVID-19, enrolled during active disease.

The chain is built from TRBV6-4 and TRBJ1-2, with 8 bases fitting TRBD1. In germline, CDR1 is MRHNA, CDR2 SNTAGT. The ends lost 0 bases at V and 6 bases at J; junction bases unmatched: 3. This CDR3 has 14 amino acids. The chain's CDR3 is CASSDSRQGNGYTF. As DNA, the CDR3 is TGTGCCAGCAGTGACTCGAGACAGGGGAATGGCTACACCTTC.

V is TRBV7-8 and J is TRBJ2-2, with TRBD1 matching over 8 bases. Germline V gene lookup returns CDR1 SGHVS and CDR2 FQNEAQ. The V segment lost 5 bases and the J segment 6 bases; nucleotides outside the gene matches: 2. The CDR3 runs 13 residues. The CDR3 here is CASSQGAPGELFF. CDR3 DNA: TGTGCCAGCAGCCAGGGGGCCCCCGGGGAGCTGTTTTTT.

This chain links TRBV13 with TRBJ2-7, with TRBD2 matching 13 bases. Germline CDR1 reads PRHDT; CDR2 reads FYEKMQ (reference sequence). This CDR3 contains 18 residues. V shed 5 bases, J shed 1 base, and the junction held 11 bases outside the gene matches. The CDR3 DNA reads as TGTGCCAGCAGCCAGGCGGGACTAGCGGGGTGGGAGTCCTACGAGCAGTACTTC. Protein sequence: CASSQAGLAGWESYEQYF. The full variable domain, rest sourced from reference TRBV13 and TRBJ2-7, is AAGVIQSPRHLIKEKRETATLKCYPIPRHDTVYWYQQGPGQDPQFLISFYEKMQSDKGSIPDRFSAQQFSDYHSELNMSSLELGDSALYFCASSQAGLAGWESYEQYFGPGTRLTVT.

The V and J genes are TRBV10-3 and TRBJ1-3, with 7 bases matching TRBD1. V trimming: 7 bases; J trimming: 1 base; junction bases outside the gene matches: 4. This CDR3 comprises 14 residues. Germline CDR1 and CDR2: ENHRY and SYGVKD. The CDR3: CAIKETGSGNTIYF. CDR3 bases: TGTGCCATCAAAGAGACAGGGTCTGGAAACACCATATATTTT.

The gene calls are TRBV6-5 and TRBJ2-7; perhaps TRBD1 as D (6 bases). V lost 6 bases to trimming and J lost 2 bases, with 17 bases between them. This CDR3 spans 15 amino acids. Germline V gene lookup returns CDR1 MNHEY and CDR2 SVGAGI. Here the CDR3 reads CASRGTFRAPYEQYV. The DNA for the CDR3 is TGTGCCAGCAGGGGGACATTTCGGGCCCCCTACGAGCAGTACGTC.

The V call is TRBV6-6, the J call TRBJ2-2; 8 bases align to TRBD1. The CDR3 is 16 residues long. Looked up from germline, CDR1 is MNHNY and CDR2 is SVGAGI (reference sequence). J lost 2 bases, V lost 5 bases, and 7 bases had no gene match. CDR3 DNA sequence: TGTGCCAGCAGTGGGACAGGTCGACTTAACACCGGGGAGCTGTTTTTT. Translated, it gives CASSGTGRLNTGELFF.

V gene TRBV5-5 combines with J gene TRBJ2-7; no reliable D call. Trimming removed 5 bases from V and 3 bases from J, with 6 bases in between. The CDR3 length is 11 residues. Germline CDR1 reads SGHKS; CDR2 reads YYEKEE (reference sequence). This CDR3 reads CASSTDYEQYF. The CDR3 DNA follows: TGTGCCAGCAGTACTGACTACGAGCAGTACTTC.

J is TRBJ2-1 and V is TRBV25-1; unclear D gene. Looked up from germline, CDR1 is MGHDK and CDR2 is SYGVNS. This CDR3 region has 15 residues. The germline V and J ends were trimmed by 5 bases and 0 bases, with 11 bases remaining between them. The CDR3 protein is CASSPHSSSYNEQFF. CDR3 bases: TGTGCCAGCAGTCCTCACTCGAGCTCCTACAATGAGCAGTTCTTC.

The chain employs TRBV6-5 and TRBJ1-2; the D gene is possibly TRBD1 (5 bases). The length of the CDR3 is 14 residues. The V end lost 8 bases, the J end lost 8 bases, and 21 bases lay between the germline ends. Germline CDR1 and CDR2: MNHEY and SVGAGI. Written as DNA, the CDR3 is TGTGCCAGCCACGATCTGGGGAGGGGCTGGGGCTACACCTTC. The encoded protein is CASHDLGRGWGYTF.

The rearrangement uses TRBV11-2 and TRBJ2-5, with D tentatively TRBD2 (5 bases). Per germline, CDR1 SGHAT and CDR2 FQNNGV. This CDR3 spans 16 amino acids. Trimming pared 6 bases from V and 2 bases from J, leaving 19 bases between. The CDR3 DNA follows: TGTGCCAGCAGTCACACTATCAGAGAGGGACAAGAGACCCAGTACTTC. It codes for CASSHTIREGQETQYF.

The CDR3 sequence is CSVEGVRGGYTF. The DNA for the CDR3 is TGCAGCGTTGAAGGCGTAAGGGGTGGCTACACCTTC. The chain joins TRBV29-1 to TRBJ1-2; D might be TRBD1 (5 bases). The germline V gene encodes CDR1 SQVTM and CDR2 ANQGSEA. V lost 1 base and J 7 bases, leaving 10 bases between the germline ends. This CDR3 contains 12 residues.

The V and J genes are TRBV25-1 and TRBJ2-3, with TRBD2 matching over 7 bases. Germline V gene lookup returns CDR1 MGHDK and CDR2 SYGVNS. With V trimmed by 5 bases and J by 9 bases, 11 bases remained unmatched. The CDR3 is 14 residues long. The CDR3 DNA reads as TGTGCCAGCAGTCCTCCAGCGGGGCCCTTGACGCAGTATTTT. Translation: CASSPPAGPLTQYF.

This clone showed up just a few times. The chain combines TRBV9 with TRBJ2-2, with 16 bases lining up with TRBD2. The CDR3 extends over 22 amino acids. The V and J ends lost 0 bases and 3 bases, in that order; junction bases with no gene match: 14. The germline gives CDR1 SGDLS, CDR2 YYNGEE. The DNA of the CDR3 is TGTGCCAGCAGCGTAGTACTCCCCGGACCGGGACTAGCGGGGGGGTACACCGGGGAGCTGTTTTTT. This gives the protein CASSVVLPGPGLAGGYTGELFF.

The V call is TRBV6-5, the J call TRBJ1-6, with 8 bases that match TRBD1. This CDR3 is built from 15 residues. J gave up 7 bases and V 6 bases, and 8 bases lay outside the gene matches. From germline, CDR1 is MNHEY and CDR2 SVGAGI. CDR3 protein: CASRKETGVNSPLHF. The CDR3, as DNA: TGTGCCAGCAGAAAAGAGACAGGGGTCAATTCACCCCTCCACTTT.

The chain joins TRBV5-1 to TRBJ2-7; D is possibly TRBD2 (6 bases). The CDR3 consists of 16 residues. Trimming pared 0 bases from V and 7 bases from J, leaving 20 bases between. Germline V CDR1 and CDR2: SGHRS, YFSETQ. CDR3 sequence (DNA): TGCGCCAGCAGCTTGGGGGGGACTCAGGCGGGTCGTGAGCAGTACTTC. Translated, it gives CASSLGGTQAGREQYF.

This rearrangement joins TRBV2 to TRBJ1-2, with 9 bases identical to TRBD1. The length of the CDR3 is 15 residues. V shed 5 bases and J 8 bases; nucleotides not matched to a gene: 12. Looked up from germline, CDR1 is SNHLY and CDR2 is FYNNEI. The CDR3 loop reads CASSPTPDRGGGYTF. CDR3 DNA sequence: TGTGCCAGCAGTCCGACTCCAGACAGGGGGGGAGGCTACACCTTC.

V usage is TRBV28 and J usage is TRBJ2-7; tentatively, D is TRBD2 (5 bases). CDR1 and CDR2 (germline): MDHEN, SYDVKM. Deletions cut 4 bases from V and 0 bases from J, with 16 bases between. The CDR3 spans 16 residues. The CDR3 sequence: CASSSVWGEDSYEQYV. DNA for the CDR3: TGTGCCAGCAGTTCTGTATGGGGAGAAGACTCCTACGAGCAGTACGTC.

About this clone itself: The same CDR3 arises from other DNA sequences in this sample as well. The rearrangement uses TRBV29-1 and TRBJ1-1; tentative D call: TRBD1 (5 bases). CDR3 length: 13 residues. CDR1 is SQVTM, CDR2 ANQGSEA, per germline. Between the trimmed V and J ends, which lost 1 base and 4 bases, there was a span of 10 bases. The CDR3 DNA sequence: TGCAGCGTTGAAGGCAGGGCAGGCACTGAAGCTTTCTTT. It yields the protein CSVEGRAGTEAFF.

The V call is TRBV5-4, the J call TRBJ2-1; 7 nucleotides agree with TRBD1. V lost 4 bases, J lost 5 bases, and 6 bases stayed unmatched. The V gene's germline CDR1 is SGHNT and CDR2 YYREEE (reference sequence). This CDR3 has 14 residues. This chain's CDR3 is CASSLTGRDNEQFF. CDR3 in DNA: TGTGCCAGCAGCCTGACAGGGCGAGACAATGAGCAGTTCTTC.